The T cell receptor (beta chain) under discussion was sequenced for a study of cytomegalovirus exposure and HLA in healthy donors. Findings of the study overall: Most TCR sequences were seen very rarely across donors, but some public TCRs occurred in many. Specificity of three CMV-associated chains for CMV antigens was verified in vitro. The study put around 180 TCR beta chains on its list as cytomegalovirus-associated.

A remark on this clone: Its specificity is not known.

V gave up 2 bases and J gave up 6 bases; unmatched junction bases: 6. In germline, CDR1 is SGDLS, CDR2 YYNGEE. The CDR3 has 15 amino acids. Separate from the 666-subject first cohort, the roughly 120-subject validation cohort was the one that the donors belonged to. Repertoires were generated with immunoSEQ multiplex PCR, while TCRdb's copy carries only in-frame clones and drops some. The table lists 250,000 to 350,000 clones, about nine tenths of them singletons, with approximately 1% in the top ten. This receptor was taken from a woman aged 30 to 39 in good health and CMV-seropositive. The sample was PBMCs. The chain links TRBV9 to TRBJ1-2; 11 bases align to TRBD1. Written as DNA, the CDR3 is TGTGCCAGCAGCGTTAGCTTGGGACAGGGGGATGGCTACACCTTC. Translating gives CASSVSLGQGDGYTF.